Presented here are 19 T cell receptor beta chains from one specimen sequenced in a study of cytomegalovirus exposure and HLA in healthy donors. This PCR relied on a set of 60 Vbeta primers and 13 Jbeta primers. TCRdb keeps only in-frame clones here, not all; method: immunoSEQ multiplex PCR. The data contain 150,000 to 200,000 clones, 75% to 90% of them singletons. Input material: PBMCs. The receptor source for this set is a girl aged 2 to 10 in good health and CMV-seropositive.

V is TRBV28 and J is TRBJ2-1; 9 nucleotides agree with TRBD2. Germline CDR1 and CDR2: MDHEN and SYDVKM. With V trimmed by 3 bases and J by 8 bases, 17 bases remained unmatched. This CDR3 has 18 amino acids. DNA for the CDR3: TGTGCCAGCAGTTTCTGGCGGGAGGGAGTTCCCCCGGGCTATGAGCAGTTCTTC. Amino acid sequence: CASSFWREGVPPGYEQFF.

V gene TRBV11-2 combines with J gene TRBJ1-5, with D uncertain. This CDR3 has 14 amino acids. The ends were cut back, 8 bases at V and 2 bases at J, with 13 bases in the middle. The V gene's germline CDR1 is SGHAT and CDR2 FQNNGV. In DNA, the CDR3 is TGTGCCAGCGCTCGAGGGAACGGCAATCAGCCCCAGCATTTT. Protein sequence: CASARGNGNQPQHF.

The chain has TRBV6-8 and TRBJ1-4; D may be TRBD1 (6 bases). V lost 2 bases and J lost 8, with 18 bases in between. This CDR3 has 16 residues. Germline V lookup: CDR1 MNHGY, CDR2 SAAAGT. CDR3 residues: CASSYDQGRIGEKLFF. The CDR3 DNA follows: TGTGCCAGCAGTTACGACCAGGGGCGCATAGGGGAAAAACTGTTTTTT.

The chain is built from TRBV15 and TRBJ2-7; D is possibly TRBD1 (5 bases). The V and J ends lost 0 bases and 5 bases respectively, with 14 bases between them. There are 15 residues in the CDR3. Germline V gene data show CDR1 as LNHNV and CDR2 as YYDKDF (reference sequence). The CDR3, as DNA: TGTGCCACCAGCAGAGATGGGCAGGGTACCGACGAGCAGTACTTC. Protein product: CATSRDGQGTDEQYF.

The DNA for the CDR3 is TGTGCCAGCAGCTTAGCGAGAGGGGACAGCTCCTACGAGCAGTACTTC. Protein: CASSLARGDSSYEQYF. V gene TRBV7-9 combines with J gene TRBJ2-7, with 7 bases matching TRBD1. J gave up 0 bases and V 0 bases, and 5 bases lay outside the gene matches. This CDR3 comprises 16 residues. CDR1 is SEHNR and CDR2 is FQNEAQ in the germline V gene (reference sequence).

The chain couples TRBV27 to TRBJ1-1, with D perhaps TRBD1 (6 bases). With 6 bases removed from V and 0 bases from J, the gap between germline ends came to 11 bases. Germline lookup yields CDR1 MNHEY and CDR2 SMNVEV (reference sequence). The CDR3 is 14 amino acids. DNA of the CDR3: TGTGCCAGCAGCCAACAGGGCATGAACACTGAAGCTTTCTTT. Protein: CASSQQGMNTEAFF.

This clone has just one count. J is TRBJ1-3 and V is TRBV25-1; D gene unclear. Trimming removed 8 bases from V and 4 bases from J, with 6 bases in between. The CDR3 totals 11 residues. The germline V gene has CDR1 MGHDK and CDR2 SYGVNS. CDR3 region: CASRSGNTIYF. DNA of the CDR3: TGTGCCAGCCGTAGCGGAAACACCATATATTTT.

This clone was counted a single time. At one boundary the junction diverges from the germline segment, which might be a read error. The chain has TRBV28 and TRBJ2-3, with D perhaps TRBD2 (5 bases). There are 14 residues in the CDR3. The germline CDR1 and CDR2 sequences are MDHEN and SYDVKM. The CDR3 here is CASREPSPTETQYF. In nucleotides, the CDR3 is TGTGCCAGCCGGGAACCTAGCCCCACAGAAACGCAGTATTTT.

This clone has a single count. V usage is TRBV5-8 and J usage is TRBJ1-1; 7 bases match TRBD1. J gave up 0 bases and V 2 bases, and 7 bases lay outside the gene matches. CDR1 and CDR2 (germline): SGHTS, YDEGEE. The CDR3 is 16 amino acids. The CDR3 bases are TGTGCCAGCAGCTTAGCACAGGGGCGTATGAACACTGAAGCTTTCTTT. It codes for CASSLAQGRMNTEAFF.

The chain combines TRBV6-5 with TRBJ1-3, with TRBD1 as a possible D gene (6 bases). The ends were cut back, 8 bases at V and 0 bases at J, with 14 bases in the middle. The CDR3 has 15 amino acids. CDR1 and CDR2 from the germline V gene are MNHEY and SVGAGI. CDR3 DNA sequence: TGTGCCAGCGGATTATCGGACAGCTCTGGAAACACCATATATTTT. Amino acids: CASGLSDSSGNTIYF.

The chain uses TRBV7-9 and TRBJ2-7; TRBD2 matches at 13 bases. This CDR3 has 14 amino acids. V shed 11 bases and J 7 bases; nucleotides not matched to a gene: 11. Germline V gene data show CDR1 as SEHNR and CDR2 as FQNEAQ (reference sequence). The CDR3 sequence: CAASKSTSGREQYF. The CDR3 region has the DNA TGTGCCGCATCCAAGTCGACTAGCGGGAGGGAGCAGTACTTC.

This sequence joins TRBV12-5 and TRBJ2-1; D possibly corresponds to TRBD1 (7 bases). The V end lost 0 bases, the J end lost 7 bases, and 13 bases lay between the germline ends. Germline CDR1 is LGHNT and CDR2 is FRNRAP. This CDR3 has 15 amino acids. The CDR3 DNA reads TGTGCTAGTGGTTTGGTAAACGCAGGGGGGAATGAGCAGTTCTTC. This sequence encodes CASGLVNAGGNEQFF.

The V and J genes are TRBV30 and TRBJ2-3; 7 positions match TRBD2. The CDR3 covers 14 residues. Trimming cost V 2 bases and J 2 bases; bases outside gene matches: 4. The V gene's germline CDR1 is GTSNPN and CDR2 SVGIG (reference sequence). CDR3 bases: TGTGCCTGGAGTACAACTAGCGTCACAGATACGCAGTATTTT. Translated, it gives CAWSTTSVTDTQYF.

Remarks on this clone: This sample also contains other DNA sequences that code for the same CDR3. The chain carries TRBV5-1 and TRBJ2-7; 9 nucleotides agree with TRBD1. Germline lookup yields CDR1 SGHRS and CDR2 YFSETQ. V was clipped by 4 bases and J by 0 bases; unmatched bases: 2. The CDR3 is made up of 14 amino acids. The CDR3 reads CASSPGQGSYEQYF. In nucleotides, the CDR3 is TGCGCCAGCAGCCCGGGACAGGGCTCCTACGAGCAGTACTTC. The variable domain in full, with the rest retrieved from reference TRBV5-1 and TRBJ2-7, is KAGVTQTPRYLIKTRGQQVTLSCSPISGHRSVSWYQQTPGQGLQFLFEYFSETQRNKGNFPGRFSGRQFSNSRSEMNVSTLELGDSALYLCASSPGQGSYEQYFGPGTRLTVT.

This clone was found once. The chain has TRBV6-1 and TRBJ2-7; TRBD2 matches 10 bases. The germline gives CDR1 MNHNS, CDR2 SASEGT. This CDR3 is built from 13 residues. Trimming removed 7 bases from V and 7 bases from J; junction bases left unmatched: 7. The CDR3 DNA sequence: TGTGCCAGCACCCTAGCGGGAGCGAGAGAGCAGTACTTC. This translates into CASTLAGAREQYF.

This chain links TRBV30 with TRBJ2-5; D gene unclear. The germline V and J ends were trimmed by 3 bases and 2 bases, with 16 bases remaining between them. There are 15 residues in the CDR3. CDR1 is GTSNPN, CDR2 SVGIG, per germline (reference sequence). DNA of the CDR3: TGTGCCTGGAGCCCCTTCCCGAGGCCACAAGAGACCCAGTACTTC. This encodes CAWSPFPRPQETQYF.

This chain's CDR3 is CASSQEEGGGYQETQYF. The DNA for the CDR3 is TGCGCCAGCAGCCAAGAGGAAGGGGGAGGGTACCAAGAGACCCAGTACTTC. The chain couples TRBV4-1 to TRBJ2-5, with D possibly TRBD2 on 7 matching bases. Germline lookup yields CDR1 MGHRA and CDR2 YSYEKL. V lost 0 bases, J lost 0 bases, and 14 bases lay in between. The CDR3 runs to 17 residues.

This clone was detected only once. Other DNA sequences in the same sample also yield this CDR3. The rearrangement links TRBV2 to TRBJ2-3; D remains ambiguous. Germline loops: CDR1 SNHLY, CDR2 FYNNEI. This CDR3 comprises 12 residues. V lost 6 bases to trimming and J lost 0 bases, with 4 bases between them. The CDR3 sequence: CASSPSTDTQYF. DNA of the CDR3: TGTGCCAGCAGCCCAAGCACAGATACGCAGTATTTT.

The chain carries TRBV11-2 and TRBJ2-7, with a tentative D call TRBD1 (5 bases). The CDR3 has 15 amino acids. The ends were cut back, 2 bases at V and 5 bases at J, with 16 bases in the middle. Germline CDR1 and CDR2: SGHAT and FQNNGV. The CDR3 DNA reads TGTGCCAGCAGCTTATGGGGCCGAGCCGAAGACGAGCAGTACTTC. It encodes CASSLWGRAEDEQYF.